Following are 20 T cell receptor beta chains from one sample sequenced in a study of CD8+CD57+ T cells in acquired aplastic anemia. The use of genomic DNA as template underpinned the TCR beta VDJ and CDR3 profiling. Via MiXCR, TCRdb re-called the reads, giving one row per CDR3 protein. The sample holds under 500,000 distinct CDR3 sequences, roughly 34% seen once. Patients chosen for sequencing had shown CD8+CD57+ cell expansion by flow cytometry. The specimen sequenced was sorted CD4+, CD8+, or CD8+CD57+ T cells (not recorded which) from PBMCs. These receptors originate from a human donor with aplastic anemia.

This chain joins TRBV7-9 and TRBJ1-1; D remains unclear. Between the trimmed V and J ends, which lost 8 bases and 4 bases, there was a span of 14 bases. Germline V gives CDR1 SEHNR, CDR2 FQNEAQ (reference sequence). CDR3 size: 13 residues. The CDR3 sequence is CASSRRRFTEAFF. CDR3 bases: TGTGCCAGCTCCCGAAGGCGGTTCACTGAAGCTTTCTTT.

The V call is TRBV5-1, the J call TRBJ1-4, with 8 bases fitting TRBD1. The junction had 10 bases not matched to a gene; V was cut back by 0 bases and J by 0 bases. Germline V gene sequence: CDR1 SGHRS, CDR2 YFSETQ. The length of the CDR3 is 19 residues. CDR3 sequence reads: CASSLAGTGGVATNEKLFF. The CDR3 nucleotides read TGCGCCAGCAGCTTGGCCGGTACAGGGGGTGTTGCAACTAATGAAAAACTGTTTTTT.

The chain is built from TRBV20-1 and TRBJ2-5; possibly TRBD2 for D (5 bases). Per the germline V gene, CDR1 is DFQATT and CDR2 is SNEGSKA (reference sequence). The CDR3 length is 12 residues. Trimming pared 1 base from V and 5 bases from J, leaving 8 bases between. In DNA, the CDR3 is TGCAGTGCTAGAGTTGGCGGGGAGACCCAGTACTTC. It encodes CSARVGGETQYF.

This clonotype turned up a few times. The junction does not match germline at one end; this may be a read error. The chain couples TRBV19 to TRBJ2-7, with D tentatively TRBD1 (6 bases). The CDR3 contains 14 residues. CDR1 is LNHDA, CDR2 SQIVND, per germline (reference sequence). The CDR3 loop is CASSTRRTDYVQYF. The CDR3 DNA sequence: TGTGCCAGTAGTACCCGCCGGACAGACTACGTGCAGTACTTC.

V usage is TRBV24-1 and J usage is TRBJ2-7, with D perhaps matching TRBD1 or TRBD2 (5 bases each). This CDR3 region has 12 residues. Germline V gene lookup returns CDR1 KGHDR and CDR2 SFDVKD. The CDR3 bases are TGTGCTGGGGACCCGGAGGCCTACGAGCAGTACTTC. This gives the protein CAGDPEAYEQYF.

The V call is TRBV11-2, the J call TRBJ1-2; D unresolved. From germline, CDR1 is SGHAT and CDR2 FQNNGV. Trimming pared 6 bases from V and 4 bases from J, leaving 15 bases between. This CDR3 region has 14 residues. CDR3 DNA: TGTGCCAGCAGTTTAATCGCAGGTTTCTATGGCTACACCTTC. It codes for CASSLIAGFYGYTF. Full variable domain (missing parts from reference TRBV11-2 and TRBJ1-2): EAGVAQSPRYKIIEKRQSVAFWCNPISGHATLYWYQQILGQGPKLLIQFQNNGVVDDSQLPKDRFSAERLKGVDSTLKIQPAKLEDSAVYLCASSLIAGFYGYTFGSGTRLTVV.

There are many counts of this clonotype. This chain connects TRBV24-1 to TRBJ2-3; perhaps TRBD2 as D (6 bases). V gave up 7 bases and J gave up 2 bases, with 9 bases separating them. Germline CDR1 KGHDR, CDR2 SFDVKD. The length of the CDR3 is 13 residues. The CDR3 nucleotides are TGTGCCACCAGGGGGACTCCCACAGATACGCAGTATTTT. Translating gives CATRGTPTDTQYF.

The rearrangement joins TRBV6-5 to TRBJ1-2; D possibly corresponds to TRBD1 (6 bases). The germline CDR1 and CDR2 sequences are MNHEY and SVGAGI. The V gene lost 0 bases and the J gene lost 7 bases, with 15 bases spanning the gap. The CDR3 is 15 residues long. The CDR3 loop reads CASSYSGLEGGGYTF. The CDR3 DNA reads as TGTGCCAGCAGTTACTCGGGGTTGGAGGGGGGTGGCTACACCTTC.

This clonotype was detected many times. The chain carries TRBV10-1 and TRBJ1-1; no clear D. The V end lost 4 bases, the J end lost 1 base, and 4 bases lay between the germline ends. Per the germline V gene, CDR1 is WNHNN and CDR2 is SYGVQD (reference sequence). CDR3 length: 12 residues. CDR3 in amino acids: CASSAPNTEAFF. The CDR3 DNA follows: TGCGCCAGCAGTGCCCCGAACACTGAAGCTTTCTTT.

This clonotype was seen many times. CDR3 in amino acids: CASSLTRDGQPQHF. CDR3 sequence (DNA): TGTGCCAGCAGTTTAACCAGGGATGGTCAGCCCCAGCATTTT. This chain uses TRBV12-3 or TRBV12-4 with TRBJ1-5; maybe TRBD1 (5 bases). The V and J ends lost 2 bases and 6 bases respectively, with 11 bases between them. This CDR3 is 14 amino acids long.

The chain recombines TRBV29-1 with TRBJ1-5, with D perhaps TRBD1 (5 bases). Per the germline V gene, CDR1 is SQVTM and CDR2 is ANQGSEA. This CDR3 has 12 amino acids. V was shortened by 8 bases and J by 5 bases, with 13 bases between the two germline ends. DNA of the CDR3: TGCAGCTTGGATGGAGGGGATCAGCCCCAGCATTTT. This encodes CSLDGGDQPQHF.

This clonotype was detected ten times or more. The CDR3 region is CASSLWGLAVNEQFF. The CDR3 DNA reads TGTGCCAGCAGCTTATGGGGACTAGCGGTGAATGAGCAGTTCTTC. This sequence joins TRBV11-2 and TRBJ2-1, with 11 bases lining up with TRBD2. Germline V gene sequence: CDR1 SGHAT, CDR2 FQNNGV. V lost 2 bases to trimming and J lost 7 bases; unmatched junction nucleotides: 4. The CDR3 extends over 15 amino acids.

There are a few counts of this clonotype. This chain joins TRBV20-1 and TRBJ1-1; D is unresolved. This CDR3 spans 13 amino acids. V lost 0 bases, J lost 4 bases, and 9 bases lay in between. Germline values: CDR1 DFQATT, CDR2 SNEGSKA (reference sequence). The CDR3 DNA follows: TGCAGTGCTAGAGAGGCGGCTCGCACTGAAGCTTTCTTT. Translated: CSAREAARTEAFF.

This rearrangement joins TRBV11-1 to TRBJ2-1; D remains unclear. CDR1 is SGHAT and CDR2 is FQDESV in the germline V gene (reference sequence). The germline V and J ends were trimmed by 5 bases and 7 bases, with 18 bases remaining between them. The CDR3 loop spans 15 amino acids. Here the CDR3 DNA reads TGTGCCAGCAGCGCAGATAGGAAGTGGCGAAATGAGCAGTTCTTC. It codes for CASSADRKWRNEQFF.

This chain links TRBV10-3 with TRBJ2-7; a weak D match, TRBD2 (6 bases). CDR1 and CDR2 from the germline V gene are ENHRY and SYGVKD. The CDR3 loop spans 11 amino acids. Trimming pared 10 bases from V and 6 bases from J, leaving 13 bases between. The CDR3 DNA reads as TGTGCCACCACGCGCGGGATCGAGCAGTACTTC. Its protein is CATTRGIEQYF.

Concerning this clonotype: A read error is possible here, since a much larger clone lies one base away. V and J are TRBV20-1 and TRBJ1-2; 7 bases match TRBD1. Germline assignment: CDR1 DFQATT and CDR2 SNEGSKA (reference sequence). This CDR3 comprises 12 residues. V lost 8 bases to trimming and J lost 8 bases; unmatched junction nucleotides: 11. The DNA of the CDR3 is TGCAGTCTAAAAGAGGGGGCTCGGGGCTACACCTTC. Translated, it gives CSLKEGARGYTF.

The CDR3 is CASYRDNYGYTF. Written as DNA, the CDR3 is TGTGCCAGCTACCGGGACAACTATGGCTACACCTTC. This rearrangement joins TRBV5-4 to TRBJ1-2; weak D call: TRBD1 (5 bases). Germline V gene data show CDR1 as SGHNT and CDR2 as YYREEE (reference sequence). V dropped 7 bases and J dropped 2 bases, with 9 bases sitting between them. The CDR3 loop spans 12 amino acids.

This clonotype has only a few counts. CDR3 DNA sequence: TGTGCCAGCAGCTTATCCGAGGCAACTAATGAAAAACTGTTTTTT. It codes for CASSLSEATNEKLFF. V usage is TRBV7-6 and J usage is TRBJ1-4; D call uncertain. Per the germline V gene, CDR1 is SGHVS and CDR2 is FNYEAQ. Trimming shortened V by 2 bases and J by 0 bases, and 7 bases separated the two germline ends. The CDR3 totals 15 residues.

This clonotype was detected a few times. One base away lies a much larger clone, so this may be a sequencing read error. The genes are TRBV29-1 and TRBJ1-1; D uncertain. Germline V gives CDR1 SQVTM, CDR2 ANQGSEA. The CDR3 is 11 residues long. The CDR3 spells CSVGGDTEAYF. CDR3 nucleotides: TGCAGCGTTGGGGGAGACACTGAAGCTTACTTT.

V and J are TRBV30 and TRBJ1-6; D remains ambiguous. Germline V gene data show CDR1 as GTSNPN and CDR2 as SVGIG (reference sequence). The CDR3 is made up of 17 amino acids. V lost 0 bases and J lost 7, with 19 bases in between. In nucleotides, the CDR3 is TGTGCCTGGAGTGTACTCTCCTTGGCAGGACTAAATTCACCCCTCCACTTT. Protein: CAWSVLSLAGLNSPLHF.